The source of this T cell receptor beta chain is a study of cytomegalovirus exposure and HLA in healthy donors. PCR used 60 Vbeta primers and 13 Jbeta primers. Libraries were prepared by immunoSEQ multiplex PCR; TCRdb keeps only in-frame clonotypes and omits some of them. The sample records approximately 160,000 clones, roughly four fifths being singletons. CDR1 and CDR2 (germline): SGHRS, YFSETQ. This CDR3 comprises 15 residues. Losses at the gene ends were 4 bases for V and 3 bases for J; bases not matched to a gene: 6. The sequenced sample consisted of PBMCs. The TCR sequence derives from a man aged 45-65 years in good health and CMV-seropositive. V usage is TRBV5-1 and J usage is TRBJ2-3, with 9 nucleotides matching TRBD1. The CDR3 is CASSLGQGNTDTQYF. In DNA form, the CDR3 reads TGCGCCAGCAGCCTAGGACAGGGGAATACAGATACGCAGTATTTT.